The subject of this entry is one T cell receptor (beta chain). Its matching antigen is unknown. The sample originates from a study of T cell responses to AZD1222 COVID-19 vaccine. Regarding the study as a whole: Vaccine-associated CD4 TCRs ranged over spike, dominating at 160-218 and 743-854. Repertoire sampling happened only post peak T cell response. The donors showed a predominance of white British ancestry and of females, with possible underestimation of clonal diversity.

The length of the CDR3 is 12 residues. V dropped 0 bases and J dropped 7 bases, with 6 bases sitting between them. CDR1 is SGHDT and CDR2 is YYEEEE in the germline V gene. Profiled with immunoSEQ multiplex PCR; TCRdb holds only in-frame clones, not every one. The repertoire holds 100,000 or so clones, with 70% to 90% as singletons. The material was peripheral blood, obtained on day 0 of AZD1222 vaccination. The receptor was isolated from an adult in good health. The chain employs TRBV5-6 and TRBJ2-3; D gene uncertain. CDR3 coding DNA: TGTGCCAGCAGCTTGGACCTTTATACGCAGTATTTT. Its protein product is CASSLDLYTQYF. Together with reference TRBV5-6 and TRBJ2-3, the CDR3 gives the full variable domain: DAGVTQSPTHLIKTRGQQVTLRCSPKSGHDTVSWYQQALGQGPQFIFQYYEEEERQRGNFPDRFSGHQFPNYSSELNVNALLLGDSALYLCASSLDLYTQYFGPGTRLTVL.